This passage covers 20 T cell receptor beta chains from one sample sequenced in a study of cytomegalovirus exposure and HLA in healthy donors. The PCR used 60 Vbeta and 13 Jbeta primers. Sequencing was performed with immunoSEQ multiplex PCR; in TCRdb, only in-frame clones are kept and a portion is missing. The table records about 180,000 clones, 85% of them present only once. The sample taken for sequencing was PBMCs. These receptors came from a boy under 10 years old in good health and CMV-seronegative.

V and J are TRBV6-1 and TRBJ1-1; unclear D gene. Germline V gene lookup returns CDR1 MNHNS and CDR2 SASEGT. The CDR3 runs to 14 residues. V was pared by 0 bases and J by 0 bases, with 5 bases between. The CDR3 loop reads CASSEARLNTEAFF. DNA for the CDR3: TGTGCCAGCAGTGAAGCGAGGCTGAACACTGAAGCTTTCTTT.

The chain combines TRBV5-1 with TRBJ1-4, with TRBD1 matching over 7 bases. The CDR3 spans 17 residues. Germline lookup yields CDR1 SGHRS and CDR2 YFSETQ. V lost 0 bases and J lost 7; bases outside the gene matches: 12. DNA for the CDR3: TGCGCCAGCAGCTTGGAAGACCGAAGGGACAGCCTTGAAAAACTGTTTTTT. Translation gives CASSLEDRRDSLEKLFF.

This clone was counted a few times. The V gene is TRBV27, the J gene TRBJ2-3, with D uncertain. The germline V gene has CDR1 MNHEY and CDR2 SMNVEV (reference sequence). The CDR3 has 15 residues. V was cut by 6 bases and J by 0 bases, with 13 bases left in between. CDR3: CASSSPLRSTDTQYF. CDR3 nucleotides: TGTGCCAGCAGCTCGCCACTACGAAGCACAGATACGCAGTATTTT.

CDR3 residues: CASSPNRIHYGYTF. CDR3 DNA sequence: TGTGCCAGCAGCCCGAACAGGATACACTATGGCTACACCTTC. V gene TRBV5-4 combines with J gene TRBJ1-2, with TRBD1 as a possible D gene (5 bases). Trimming pared 4 bases from V and 3 bases from J, leaving 13 bases between. Germline CDR1 SGHNT, CDR2 YYREEE (reference sequence). This CDR3 has 14 residues.

The chain joins TRBV7-2 to TRBJ2-1; 10 positions agree with TRBD2. This CDR3 has 15 amino acids. V gave up 1 base and J gave up 6 bases; unmatched junction bases: 3. CDR1 is SGHTA and CDR2 is FQGNSA in the germline V gene. The CDR3 loop is CASSLGLAGINEQFF. Written as DNA, the CDR3 is TGTGCCAGCAGCTTAGGACTAGCGGGTATCAATGAGCAGTTCTTC.

The V and J genes are TRBV5-1 and TRBJ2-3; TRBD2 is a possible D gene (7 bases). CDR3 length: 17 amino acids. CDR1 is SGHRS and CDR2 is YFSETQ in the germline V gene. Trimming cost V 7 bases and J 3 bases, with 24 bases left between them. CDR3 sequence reads: CASEIGGGPMRTDTQYF. CDR3 in DNA: TGCGCCAGCGAGATAGGGGGAGGGCCTATGAGGACAGATACGCAGTATTTT.

This clone was picked up one time. The genes are TRBV5-4 and TRBJ1-3; 8 nucleotides align to TRBD1. This CDR3 has 16 residues. Germline CDR1 is SGHNT and CDR2 is YYREEE (reference sequence). Trimming removed 3 bases from V and 0 bases from J; junction bases left unmatched: 5. CDR3 nucleotide sequence: TGTGCCAGCAGCTCGGGGGACAGGATCTCTGGAAACACCATATATTTT. Protein sequence: CASSSGDRISGNTIYF.

The CDR3 bases are TGTGCCAGCAGTGAAGTTGGGACAGGTGAAGCTTTCTTT. This codes for CASSEVGTGEAFF. The chain has TRBV6-1 and TRBJ1-1, with 8 nucleotides matching TRBD1. Per germline, CDR1 MNHNS and CDR2 SASEGT. The CDR3 is made up of 13 amino acids. V gave up 1 base and J gave up 7 bases; unmatched junction bases: 2.

This chain joins TRBV27 and TRBJ2-1; 10 bases match TRBD2. The CDR3 is 17 amino acids. Per the germline V gene, CDR1 is MNHEY and CDR2 is SMNVEV (reference sequence). Germline trimming cut 6 bases from V and 4 bases from J; bases unmatched to any gene: 12. The chain's CDR3 is CASSRTGKREGYNEQFF. The CDR3 nucleotides are TGTGCCAGCAGCCGGACCGGGAAGCGGGAGGGTTACAATGAGCAGTTCTTC.

The chain joins TRBV6-5 to TRBJ2-2, with 8 positions matching TRBD1. The germline CDR1 and CDR2 sequences are MNHEY and SVGAGI. The CDR3 runs 14 residues. V lost 6 bases and J lost 4; bases outside the gene matches: 4. CDR3 amino acids: CASRQGVSTGELFF. DNA of the CDR3: TGTGCCAGCAGACAGGGGGTCAGCACCGGGGAGCTGTTTTTT.

This clone was picked up one time. V usage is TRBV9 and J usage is TRBJ1-2; D uncertain. This CDR3 has 10 amino acids. From germline, CDR1 is SGDLS and CDR2 YYNGEE. Trimming pared 3 bases from V and 8 bases from J, leaving 5 bases between. Here the CDR3 reads CASSGEGYTF. The CDR3 coding sequence is TGTGCCAGCAGCGGGGAGGGCTACACCTTC.

CDR3 protein: CASSSNWGLFNQPQHF. CDR3 DNA sequence: TGTGCCAGCAGTTCGAACTGGGGGCTATTCAATCAGCCCCAGCATTTT. The V call is TRBV27, the J call TRBJ1-5, with D maybe TRBD1 (6 bases). Trimming cost V 4 bases and J 3 bases, with 16 bases left between them. The germline V gene encodes CDR1 MNHEY and CDR2 SMNVEV (reference sequence). This CDR3 has 16 residues.

V gene TRBV4-1 combines with J gene TRBJ2-1, with D perhaps assigned TRBD1 or TRBD2 (5 bases each). Germline V gives CDR1 MGHRA, CDR2 YSYEKL. CDR3 length equals 16 residues. V was trimmed by 4 bases and J by 4 bases, leaving 17 bases between them. The CDR3 reads CASSLEGRNIYNEQFF. The CDR3 DNA reads as TGCGCCAGCAGCCTAGAGGGGCGAAACATTTACAATGAGCAGTTCTTC.

The chain combines TRBV27 with TRBJ1-2; unclear D gene. The V end was cut by 5 bases, the J end by 8 bases, with 12 bases between. Germline CDR1 is MNHEY and CDR2 is SMNVEV (reference sequence). CDR3 length equals 12 residues. CDR3 sequence: CASSPTTGGYTF. In DNA, the CDR3 is TGTGCCAGCAGTCCCACAACCGGGGGCTACACCTTC.

This rearrangement joins TRBV7-6 to TRBJ2-2; 7 bases match TRBD2. This CDR3 has 13 residues. V shed 5 bases and J 6 bases; nucleotides not matched to a gene: 3. Germline V CDR1 and CDR2: SGHVS, FNYEAQ. The CDR3 loop reads CASSTRGAGELFF. The CDR3 DNA follows: TGTGCCAGCAGCACACGGGGGGCCGGGGAGCTGTTTTTT.

The chain links TRBV13 to TRBJ2-5; 9 nucleotides line up with TRBD1. Gene TRBJ2-7 matches the end of the DNA better, so the J call may be wrong. The CDR3 loop spans 14 amino acids. Germline CDR1 PRHDT, CDR2 FYEKMQ (reference sequence). DNA for the CDR3: TGTGCCAGCACCAACCGGGACAGGGCCTACGAGCAGTACTTC. It codes for CASTNRDRAYEQYF.

V usage is TRBV5-1 and J usage is TRBJ2-2, with 9 nucleotides matching TRBD2. Unmatched junction bases numbered 5, after V lost 2 bases and J lost 6 bases. The CDR3 totals 15 residues. Germline V lookup: CDR1 SGHRS, CDR2 YFSETQ. The CDR3 DNA sequence: TGCGCCAGCAGCTTCGGGACTAGCTTGGCCGGGGAGCTGTTTTTT. Protein: CASSFGTSLAGELFF.

In its sample, this clone was seen once. V gene TRBV2 combines with J gene TRBJ2-7; 11 bases fit TRBD2. The CDR3 loop spans 16 amino acids. The J segment lost 5 bases and the V segment lost 3 bases, leaving 9 bases of the junction unmatched. Germline loops: CDR1 SNHLY, CDR2 FYNNEI. The CDR3 here is CASSDFLAGGSDEQYF. In DNA form, the CDR3 reads TGTGCCAGCAGTGACTTTCTAGCGGGAGGTAGCGACGAGCAGTACTTC. The entire variable domain, with the rest obtained from reference TRBV2 and TRBJ2-7, is as follows: EPEVTQTPSHQVTQMGQEVILRCVPISNHLYFYWYRQILGQKVEFLVSFYNNEISEKSEIFDDQFSVERPDGSNFTLKIRSTKLEDSAMYFCASSDFLAGGSDEQYFGPGTRLTVT.

This clone was detected a few times. This chain uses TRBV2 with TRBJ2-2, with 12 bases aligning to TRBD2. The CDR3 consists of 16 residues. Trimming removed 6 bases from V and 2 bases from J; junction bases left unmatched: 4. From germline, CDR1 is SNHLY and CDR2 FYNNEI. DNA of the CDR3: TGTGCCAGCAGGACTAGCGGGAGCCTAAACACCGGGGAGCTGTTTTTT. Translating it yields CASRTSGSLNTGELFF.

The gene calls are TRBV28 and TRBJ1-6; the match to TRBD1 covers 12 bases. The CDR3 has 15 residues. The V gene end was trimmed by 5 bases and the J gene end by 9 bases; junction bases not matched to a gene: 5. CDR1 is MDHEN and CDR2 is SYDVKM in the germline V gene. The CDR3 protein is CASSPGTGGSSPLHF. The DNA of the CDR3 is TGTGCCAGCAGTCCGGGGACAGGGGGCAGTTCACCCCTCCACTTT.